This TCR beta chain was captured by sequencing in a study of blood T cell repertoires in COVID-19. Study-level background: Sites in the United States, Italy and Spain provided acute and convalescent COVID-19 samples. The analysed material was cDNA or gDNA that came from T cells, B-cell-depleted T cells, or PBMCs.

Per the study methods: Reference gene primers were amplified, and this amplification served to estimate nucleated cell counts. TCRdb's table, derived via immunoSEQ multiplex PCR, lists solely in-frame clones and lacks some. The V and J calls and clone size come from that table; D and trimming were worked out from the DNA. The sample contains about 65,000 clones, approximately 93% of which appear only once. The V gene lost 2 bases and the J gene lost 5 bases, with 16 bases spanning the gap. The CDR3 contains 15 residues. Germline values: CDR1 SGHRS, CDR2 YFSETQ. Sample: peripheral blood. This chain uses TRBV5-1 with TRBJ1-2; possible D gene TRBD1, 6 bases. This clonotype originated in a man aged 70-80 years with active COVID-19. The CDR3 protein is CASSFEAGEWYGYTF. The CDR3 DNA sequence: TGCGCCAGCAGCTTTGAGGCAGGGGAATGGTATGGCTACACCTTC.